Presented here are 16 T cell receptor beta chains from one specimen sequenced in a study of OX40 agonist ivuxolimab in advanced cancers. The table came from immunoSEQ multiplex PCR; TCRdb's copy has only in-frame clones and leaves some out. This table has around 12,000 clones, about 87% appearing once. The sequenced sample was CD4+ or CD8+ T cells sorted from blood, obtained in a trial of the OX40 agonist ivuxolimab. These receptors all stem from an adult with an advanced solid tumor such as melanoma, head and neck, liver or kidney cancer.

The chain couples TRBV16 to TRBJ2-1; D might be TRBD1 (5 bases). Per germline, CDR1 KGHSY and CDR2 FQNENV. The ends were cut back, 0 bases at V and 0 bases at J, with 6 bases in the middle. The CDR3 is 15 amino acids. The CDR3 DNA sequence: TGTGCCAGCAGCCAATCGCAGGGCTCCTACAATGAGCAGTTCTTC. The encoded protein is CASSQSQGSYNEQFF.

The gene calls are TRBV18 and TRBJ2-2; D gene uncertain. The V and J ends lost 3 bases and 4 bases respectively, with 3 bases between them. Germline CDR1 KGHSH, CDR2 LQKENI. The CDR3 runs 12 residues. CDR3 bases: TGTGCCAGCTCACCGGTCACCGGGGAGCTGTTTTTT. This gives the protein CASSPVTGELFF. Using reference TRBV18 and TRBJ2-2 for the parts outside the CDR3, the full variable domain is NAGVMQNPRHLVRRRGQEARLRCSPMKGHSHVYWYRQLPEEGLKFMVYLQKENIIDESGMPKERFSAEFPKEGPSILRIQQVVRGDSAAYFCASSPVTGELFFGEGSRLTVL.

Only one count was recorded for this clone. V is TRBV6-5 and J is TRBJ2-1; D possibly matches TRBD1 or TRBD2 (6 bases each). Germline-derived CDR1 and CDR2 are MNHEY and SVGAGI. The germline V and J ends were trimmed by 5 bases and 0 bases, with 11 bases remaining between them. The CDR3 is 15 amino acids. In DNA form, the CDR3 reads TGTGCCAGCAGTGGAGGGACAAGCTCCTACAATGAGCAGTTCTTC. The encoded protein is CASSGGTSSYNEQFF.

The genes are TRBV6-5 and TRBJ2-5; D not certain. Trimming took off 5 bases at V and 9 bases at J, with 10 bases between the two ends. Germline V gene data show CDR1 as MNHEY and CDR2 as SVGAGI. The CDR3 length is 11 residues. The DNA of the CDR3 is TGTGCCAGCAGTACACAGATGGCCCAGTACTTC. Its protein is CASSTQMAQYF.

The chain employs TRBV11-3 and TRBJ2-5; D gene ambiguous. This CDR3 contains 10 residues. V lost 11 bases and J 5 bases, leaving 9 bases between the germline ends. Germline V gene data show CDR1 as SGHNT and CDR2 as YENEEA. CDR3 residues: CAPTGETQYF. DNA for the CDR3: TGTGCCCCTACTGGGGAGACCCAGTACTTC.

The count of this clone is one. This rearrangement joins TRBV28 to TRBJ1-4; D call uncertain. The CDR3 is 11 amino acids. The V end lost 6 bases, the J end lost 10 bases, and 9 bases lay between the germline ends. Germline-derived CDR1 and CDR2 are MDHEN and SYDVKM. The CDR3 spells CASRNKGKLFF. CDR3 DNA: TGTGCCAGCAGAAACAAGGGAAAACTGTTTTTT.

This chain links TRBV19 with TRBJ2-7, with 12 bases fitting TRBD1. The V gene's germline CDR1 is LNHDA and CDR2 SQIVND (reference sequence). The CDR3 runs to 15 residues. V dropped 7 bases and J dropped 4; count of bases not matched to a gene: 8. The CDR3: CASTPGTGGGYEQYF. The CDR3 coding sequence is TGTGCCAGTACTCCAGGGACAGGGGGCGGTTACGAGCAGTACTTC. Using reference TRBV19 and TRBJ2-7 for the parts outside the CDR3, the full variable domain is DGGITQSPKYLFRKEGQNVTLSCEQNLNHDAMYWYRQDPGQGLRLIYYSQIVNDFQKGDIAEGYSVSREKKESFPLTVTSAQKNPTAFYLCASTPGTGGGYEQYFGPGTRLTVT.

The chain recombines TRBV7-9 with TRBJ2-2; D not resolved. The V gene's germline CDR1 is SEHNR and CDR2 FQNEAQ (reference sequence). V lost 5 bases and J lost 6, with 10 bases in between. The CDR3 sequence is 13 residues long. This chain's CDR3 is CASSPVVAGELFF. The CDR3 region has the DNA TGTGCCAGCAGCCCCGTGGTTGCCGGGGAGCTGTTTTTT. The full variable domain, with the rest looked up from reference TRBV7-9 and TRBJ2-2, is DTGVSQNPRHKITKRGQNVTFRCDPISEHNRLYWYRQTLGQGPEFLTYFQNEAQLEKSRLLSDRFSAERPKGSFSTLEIQRTEQGDSAMYLCASSPVVAGELFFGEGSRLTVL.

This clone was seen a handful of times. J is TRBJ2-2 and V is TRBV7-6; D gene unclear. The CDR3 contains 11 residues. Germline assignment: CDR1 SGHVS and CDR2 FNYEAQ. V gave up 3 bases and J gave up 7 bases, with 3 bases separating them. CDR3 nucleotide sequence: TGTGCCAGCAGCTTCGGCGGGGAGCTGTTTTTT. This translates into CASSFGGELFF. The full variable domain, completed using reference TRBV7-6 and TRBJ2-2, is GAGVSQSPRYKVTKRGQDVALRCDPISGHVSLYWYRQALGQGPEFLTYFNYEAQQDKSGLPNDRFSAERPEGSISTLTIQRTEQRDSAMYRCASSFGGELFFGEGSRLTVL.

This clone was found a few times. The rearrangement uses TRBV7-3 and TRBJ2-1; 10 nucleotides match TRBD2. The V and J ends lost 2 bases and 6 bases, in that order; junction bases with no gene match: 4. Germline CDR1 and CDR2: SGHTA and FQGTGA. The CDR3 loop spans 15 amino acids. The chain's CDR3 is CASSLSRTSGNEQFF. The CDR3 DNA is TGTGCCAGCAGCTTATCCAGGACTAGCGGCAATGAGCAGTTCTTC.

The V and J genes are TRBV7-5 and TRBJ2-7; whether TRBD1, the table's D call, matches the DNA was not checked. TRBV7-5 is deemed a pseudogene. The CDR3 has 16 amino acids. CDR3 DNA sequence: TGTGCCAGAAGCGAAAAGGTCCGGGACAGGGGACGCGAGCAGTACTTC. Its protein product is CARSEKVRDRGREQYF.

The CDR3 DNA reads as TGTGCCAGCAGTCTAGTAGATAGGGGCCTTCAGGAGCAGTACTTC. It yields the protein CASSLVDRGLQEQYF. The J gene is TRBJ2-7, the V gene TRBV11-3; maybe TRBD1 (5 bases). This CDR3 comprises 15 residues. The germline CDR1 and CDR2 sequences are SGHNT and YENEEA. Between the trimmed V and J ends, which lost 6 bases and 7 bases, there was a span of 22 bases.

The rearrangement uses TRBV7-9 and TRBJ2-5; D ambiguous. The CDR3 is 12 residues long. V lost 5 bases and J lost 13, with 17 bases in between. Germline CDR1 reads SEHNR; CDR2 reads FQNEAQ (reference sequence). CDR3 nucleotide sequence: TGTGCCAGCAGCCTACGGCGTGGCACTCCGTACTTC. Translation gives CASSLRRGTPYF. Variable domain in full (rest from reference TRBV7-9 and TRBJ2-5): DTGVSQNPRHKITKRGQNVTFRCDPISEHNRLYWYRQTLGQGPEFLTYFQNEAQLEKSRLLSDRFSAERPKGSFSTLEIQRTEQGDSAMYLCASSLRRGTPYFGPGTRLLVL.

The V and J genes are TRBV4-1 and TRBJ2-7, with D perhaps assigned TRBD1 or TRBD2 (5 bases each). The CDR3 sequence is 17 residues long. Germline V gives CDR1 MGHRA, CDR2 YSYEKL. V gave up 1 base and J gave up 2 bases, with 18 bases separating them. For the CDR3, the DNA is TGCGCCAGCAGCCAAGCGTTGTGGAAGGGACCGCCCTACGAGCAGTACTTC. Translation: CASSQALWKGPPYEQYF.

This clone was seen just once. The CDR3 DNA is TGTGCCAGCAGTCACACAGGGAATCATGGCTACACCTTC. Translating it yields CASSHTGNHGYTF. The rearrangement uses TRBV6-5 and TRBJ1-2; maybe TRBD1 (6 bases). Germline V gene sequence: CDR1 MNHEY, CDR2 SVGAGI. The CDR3 covers 13 residues. V was shortened by 5 bases and J by 6 bases, with 13 bases between the two germline ends.

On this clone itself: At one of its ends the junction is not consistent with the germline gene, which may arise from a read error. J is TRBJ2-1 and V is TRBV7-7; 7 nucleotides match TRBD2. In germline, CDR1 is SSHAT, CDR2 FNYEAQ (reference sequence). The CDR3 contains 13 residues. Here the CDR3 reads CASSLWGGNEQFF. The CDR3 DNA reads TGTGCTAGCAGCTTATGGGGGGGGAATGAGCAGTTCTTC.